A selection of T cell receptor beta chains follows, all from one sample in a study of spatial heterogeneity in lung cancer. One entry per CDR3 protein results from TCRdb running MiXCR on the 5' RACE reads. The data contain under 40,000 distinct CDR3 sequences, roughly 6% of them singletons. This specimen consisted of PBMCs, obtained at surgery. Source of these receptors: a male donor with early-stage non-small cell lung cancer. Each CDR3 is given with its conserved first and last residue. The D gene is left open where the match is weak. Size tells how often a clone was seen (once, few, many) or the class of an expanded clone, and some rows leave it out.

d_call: TRBD1; v_call: TRBV2; j_call: TRBJ1-4; clone_size: .; cdr3_aa: CASSESTGGPEKLFF; cdr3_nt: TGTGCCAGCAGTGAATCCACAGGGGGTCCTGAAAAACTGTTTTTT
d_call: .; v_call: TRBV12-3/TRBV12-4; j_call: TRBJ2-6; clone_size: many; cdr3_aa: CASRHGANVLTF; cdr3_nt: TGTGCCAGCAGGCATGGGGCCAACGTCCTGACTTTC
d_call: .; v_call: TRBV6-5; j_call: TRBJ2-1; clone_size: .; cdr3_aa: CASSYSGRSYNEQFF; cdr3_nt: TGTGCCAGCAGTTATTCAGGGAGGTCCTACAATGAGCAGTTCTTC
d_call: TRBD1; v_call: TRBV12-3/TRBV12-4; j_call: TRBJ1-6; clone_size: .; cdr3_aa: CASSQEGAGQGSSPLHF; cdr3_nt: TGTGCCAGCAGTCAAGAGGGAGCCGGACAGGGAAGTTCACCCCTCCACTTT
d_call: TRBD1; v_call: TRBV20-1; j_call: TRBJ1-1; clone_size: many; cdr3_aa: CSASSTGVTEAFF; cdr3_nt: TGCAGTGCTAGCTCGACAGGGGTCACTGAAGCTTTCTTT
d_call: TRBD2; v_call: TRBV20-1; j_call: TRBJ2-3; clone_size: many; cdr3_aa: CSAREGRGGRADTQYF; cdr3_nt: TGCAGTGCTAGAGAGGGGCGGGGGGGCAGAGCAGATACGCAGTATTTT
d_call: .; v_call: TRBV12-3/TRBV12-4; j_call: TRBJ2-1; clone_size: .; cdr3_aa: CASSFGGISYNEQFF; cdr3_nt: TGTGCCAGCAGTTTTGGAGGGATTTCCTACAATGAGCAGTTCTTC
d_call: .; v_call: TRBV7-9; j_call: TRBJ1-3; clone_size: .; cdr3_aa: CASSPQISGNTIYF; cdr3_nt: TGTGCCAGCAGCCCCCAGATCTCTGGAAACACCATATATTTT
d_call: .; v_call: TRBV19; j_call: TRBJ1-2; clone_size: many; cdr3_aa: CASSIQGLTGYTF; cdr3_nt: TGTGCCAGTAGTATTCAGGGCCTGACCGGCTACACCTTC
d_call: .; v_call: TRBV7-2; j_call: TRBJ1-5; clone_size: many; cdr3_aa: CASSLLGVKGNQPQHF; cdr3_nt: TGTGCCAGCAGCTTATTAGGGGTAAAGGGCAATCAGCCCCAGCATTTT
d_call: .; v_call: TRBV7-7; j_call: TRBJ1-4; clone_size: many; cdr3_aa: CASSSDMGEKLFF; cdr3_nt: TGTGCTAGCAGCTCAGACATGGGGGAAAAACTGTTTTTT
d_call: .; v_call: TRBV14; j_call: TRBJ1-4; clone_size: .; cdr3_aa: CASSRLQDSNEKLFF; cdr3_nt: TGTGCCAGCAGTCGATTACAGGACAGTAATGAAAAACTGTTTTTT
d_call: .; v_call: TRBV20-1; j_call: TRBJ1-5; clone_size: many; cdr3_aa: CSAIDTNSGQPQHF; cdr3_nt: TGCAGTGCGATCGACACGAACTCCGGTCAGCCCCAGCATTTT
d_call: TRBD2; v_call: TRBV2; j_call: TRBJ2-1; clone_size: .; cdr3_aa: CASSDASGGREQFF; cdr3_nt: TGTGCCAGCAGTGACGCTAGCGGGGGGCGCGAGCAGTTCTTC
d_call: .; v_call: TRBV6-2/TRBV6-3; j_call: TRBJ1-1; clone_size: few; cdr3_aa: CASSYALRKMNTEAFF; cdr3_nt: TGTGCCAGCAGTTACGCTCTCCGGAAAATGAACACTGAAGCTTTCTTT
d_call: TRBD2; v_call: TRBV3-1; j_call: TRBJ2-7; clone_size: .; cdr3_aa: CASSPRWGGNSYEQYF; cdr3_nt: TGTGCCAGCAGCCCCCGTTGGGGGGGGAACTCCTACGAGCAGTACTTC
d_call: TRBD1; v_call: TRBV2; j_call: TRBJ1-5; clone_size: .; cdr3_aa: CASSLDRARQPQHF; cdr3_nt: TGTGCCAGCAGTCTGGACAGGGCCCGGCAGCCCCAGCATTTT
d_call: .; v_call: TRBV3-1; j_call: TRBJ1-1; clone_size: many; cdr3_aa: CASSPSLGEAFF; cdr3_nt: TGTGCCAGCAGCCCCAGCCTTGGTGAAGCTTTCTTT
d_call: TRBD1; v_call: TRBV7-2; j_call: TRBJ2-1; clone_size: many; cdr3_aa: CASSPTYRGNEQFF; cdr3_nt: TGTGCCAGCAGCCCCACCTACAGGGGAAATGAGCAGTTCTTC
d_call: .; v_call: TRBV12-3/TRBV12-4; j_call: TRBJ1-6; clone_size: many; cdr3_aa: CASSLGSGNSPLHF; cdr3_nt: TGTGCCAGCAGTTTGGGGAGTGGAAATTCACCCCTCCACTTT
d_call: TRBD1; v_call: TRBV7-9; j_call: TRBJ2-5; clone_size: many; cdr3_aa: CASSPVQGRKTQYF; cdr3_nt: TGTGCCAGCAGCCCAGTACAGGGGAGAAAGACCCAGTACTTC
d_call: .; v_call: TRBV5-5; j_call: TRBJ1-5; clone_size: many; cdr3_aa: CASSRPGVNQPQHF; cdr3_nt: TGTGCCAGCAGCCGGCCGGGGGTCAATCAGCCCCAGCATTTT
d_call: TRBD1; v_call: TRBV5-1; j_call: TRBJ2-7; clone_size: many; cdr3_aa: CASSFLNRGLLYEQYF; cdr3_nt: TGCGCCAGCAGCTTCCTAAACAGGGGGTTACTCTACGAGCAGTACTTC
d_call: TRBD2; v_call: TRBV4-1; j_call: TRBJ2-1; clone_size: many; cdr3_aa: CASSPSGGSYNEQFF; cdr3_nt: TGCGCCAGCAGCCCTAGCGGGGGCTCCTACAATGAGCAGTTCTTC
d_call: TRBD2; v_call: TRBV20-1; j_call: TRBJ2-7; clone_size: few; cdr3_aa: CSVPGTSNDEQYF; cdr3_nt: TGCAGTGTTCCCGGGACTAGCAATGACGAGCAGTACTTC
d_call: .; v_call: TRBV6-2/TRBV6-3; j_call: TRBJ1-1; clone_size: many; cdr3_aa: CASSYSRGGRITEAFF; cdr3_nt: TGTGCCAGCAGTTACTCCCGAGGGGGGCGAATCACTGAAGCTTTCTTT
d_call: .; v_call: TRBV4-2; j_call: TRBJ1-1; clone_size: few; cdr3_aa: CASSQDARNTEAFF; cdr3_nt: TGTGCCAGCAGCCAAGATGCACGGAACACTGAAGCTTTCTTT
d_call: .; v_call: TRBV20-1; j_call: TRBJ2-2; clone_size: many; cdr3_aa: CSAGGPGNTGELFF; cdr3_nt: TGCAGTGCTGGTGGCCCGGGCAACACCGGGGAGCTGTTTTTT